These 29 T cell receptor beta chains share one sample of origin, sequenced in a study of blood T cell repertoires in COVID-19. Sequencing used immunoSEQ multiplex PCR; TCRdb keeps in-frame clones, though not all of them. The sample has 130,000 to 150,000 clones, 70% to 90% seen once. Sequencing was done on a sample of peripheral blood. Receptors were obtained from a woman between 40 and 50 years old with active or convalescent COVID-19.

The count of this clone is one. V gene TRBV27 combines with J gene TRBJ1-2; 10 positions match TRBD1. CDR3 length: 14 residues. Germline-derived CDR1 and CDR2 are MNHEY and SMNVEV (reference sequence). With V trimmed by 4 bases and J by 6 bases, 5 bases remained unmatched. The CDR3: CASSSTGGLHGYTF. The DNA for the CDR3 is TGTGCCAGCAGTTCGACAGGGGGCCTCCATGGCTACACCTTC.

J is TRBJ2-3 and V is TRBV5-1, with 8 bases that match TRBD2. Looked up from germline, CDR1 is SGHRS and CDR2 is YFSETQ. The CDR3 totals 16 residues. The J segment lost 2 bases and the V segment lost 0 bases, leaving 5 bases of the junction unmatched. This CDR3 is CASSLGAGDPTDTQYF. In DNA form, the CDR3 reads TGCGCCAGCAGCTTGGGAGCGGGAGATCCCACAGATACGCAGTATTTT. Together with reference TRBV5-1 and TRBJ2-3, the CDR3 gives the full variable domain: KAGVTQTPRYLIKTRGQQVTLSCSPISGHRSVSWYQQTPGQGLQFLFEYFSETQRNKGNFPGRFSGRQFSNSRSEMNVSTLELGDSALYLCASSLGAGDPTDTQYFGPGTRLTVL.

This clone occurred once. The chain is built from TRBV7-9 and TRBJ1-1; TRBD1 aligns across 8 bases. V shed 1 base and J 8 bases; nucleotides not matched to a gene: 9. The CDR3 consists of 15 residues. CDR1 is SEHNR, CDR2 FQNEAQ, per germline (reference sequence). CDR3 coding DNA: TGTGCCAGCAGCTTAGAATCAGGGGGCGGCGTAGAAGCTTTCTTT. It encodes CASSLESGGGVEAFF. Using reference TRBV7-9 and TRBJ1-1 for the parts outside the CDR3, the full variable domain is DTGVSQNPRHKITKRGQNVTFRCDPISEHNRLYWYRQTLGQGPEFLTYFQNEAQLEKSRLLSDRFSAERPKGSFSTLEIQRTEQGDSAMYLCASSLESGGGVEAFFGQGTRLTVV.

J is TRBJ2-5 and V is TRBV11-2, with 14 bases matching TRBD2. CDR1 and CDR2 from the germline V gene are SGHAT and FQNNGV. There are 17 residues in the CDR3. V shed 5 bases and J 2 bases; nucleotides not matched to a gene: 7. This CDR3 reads CASSPGTSGSLQETQYF. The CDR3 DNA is TGTGCCAGCAGCCCAGGGACTAGCGGGAGCCTACAAGAGACCCAGTACTTC.

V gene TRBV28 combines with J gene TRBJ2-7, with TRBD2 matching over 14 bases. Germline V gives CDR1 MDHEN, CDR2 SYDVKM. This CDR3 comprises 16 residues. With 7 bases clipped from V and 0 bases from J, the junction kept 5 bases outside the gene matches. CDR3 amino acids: CASIGTSGSLSYEQYF. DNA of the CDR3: TGTGCCAGCATTGGGACTAGCGGGAGCCTCTCCTACGAGCAGTACTTC.

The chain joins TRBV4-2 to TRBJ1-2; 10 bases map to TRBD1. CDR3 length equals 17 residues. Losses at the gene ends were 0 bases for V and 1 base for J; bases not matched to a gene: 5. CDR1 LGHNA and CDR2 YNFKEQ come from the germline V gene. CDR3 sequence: CASSQDPGQGVNYGYTF. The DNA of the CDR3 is TGTGCCAGCAGCCAAGATCCAGGACAGGGGGTTAACTATGGCTACACCTTC.

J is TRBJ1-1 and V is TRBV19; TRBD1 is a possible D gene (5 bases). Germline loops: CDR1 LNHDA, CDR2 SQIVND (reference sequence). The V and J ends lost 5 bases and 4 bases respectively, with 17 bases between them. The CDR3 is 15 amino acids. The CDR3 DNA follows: TGTGCCAGTAGTTCTGACCGACTGGGGCTCACTGAAGCTTTCTTT. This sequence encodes CASSSDRLGLTEAFF.

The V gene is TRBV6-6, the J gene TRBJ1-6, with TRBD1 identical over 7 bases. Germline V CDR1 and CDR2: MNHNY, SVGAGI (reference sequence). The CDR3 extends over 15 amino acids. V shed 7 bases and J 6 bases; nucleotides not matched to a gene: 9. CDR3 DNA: TGTGCCAGCAACTTAGGGGGACAGTTTAATTCACCCCTCCACTTT. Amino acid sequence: CASNLGGQFNSPLHF.

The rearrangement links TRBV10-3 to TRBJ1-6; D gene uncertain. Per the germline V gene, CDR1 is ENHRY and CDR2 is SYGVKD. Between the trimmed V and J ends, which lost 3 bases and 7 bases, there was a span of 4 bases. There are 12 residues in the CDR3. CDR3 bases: TGTGCCATCAGTGACCGGAATTCACCCCTCCACTTT. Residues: CAISDRNSPLHF.

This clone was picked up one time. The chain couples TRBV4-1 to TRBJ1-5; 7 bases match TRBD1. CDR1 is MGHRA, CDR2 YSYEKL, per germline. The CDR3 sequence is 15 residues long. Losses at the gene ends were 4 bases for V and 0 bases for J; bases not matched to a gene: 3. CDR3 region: CASSPDRVSNQPQHF. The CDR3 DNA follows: TGCGCCAGCAGCCCCGACAGGGTTAGCAATCAGCCCCAGCATTTT.

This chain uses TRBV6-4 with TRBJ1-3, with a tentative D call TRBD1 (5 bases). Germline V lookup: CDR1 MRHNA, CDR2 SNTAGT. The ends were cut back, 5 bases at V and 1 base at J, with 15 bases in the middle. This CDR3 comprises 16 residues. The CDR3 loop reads CASSWSQGRSGNTIYF. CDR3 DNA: TGTGCCAGCAGTTGGTCCCAGGGTAGGTCTGGAAACACCATATATTTT.

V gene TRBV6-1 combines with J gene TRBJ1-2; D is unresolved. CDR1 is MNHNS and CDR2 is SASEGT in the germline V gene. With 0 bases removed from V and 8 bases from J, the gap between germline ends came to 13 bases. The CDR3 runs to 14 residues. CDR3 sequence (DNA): TGTGCCAGCAGTGAAGCGGTAAGGAGCGGGGGCTACACCTTC. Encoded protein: CASSEAVRSGGYTF.

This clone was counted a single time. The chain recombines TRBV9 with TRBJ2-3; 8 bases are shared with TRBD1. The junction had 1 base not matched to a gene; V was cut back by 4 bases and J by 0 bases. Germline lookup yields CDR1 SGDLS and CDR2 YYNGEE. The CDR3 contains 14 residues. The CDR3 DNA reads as TGTGCCAGCAGCCGGACAGGGAGCACAGATACGCAGTATTTT. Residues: CASSRTGSTDTQYF.

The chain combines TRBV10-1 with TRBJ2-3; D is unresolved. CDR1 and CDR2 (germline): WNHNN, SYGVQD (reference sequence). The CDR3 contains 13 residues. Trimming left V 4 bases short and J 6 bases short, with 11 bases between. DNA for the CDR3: TGCGCCAGCAGTGTAACGGTACAGGATACGCAGTATTTT. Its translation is CASSVTVQDTQYF.

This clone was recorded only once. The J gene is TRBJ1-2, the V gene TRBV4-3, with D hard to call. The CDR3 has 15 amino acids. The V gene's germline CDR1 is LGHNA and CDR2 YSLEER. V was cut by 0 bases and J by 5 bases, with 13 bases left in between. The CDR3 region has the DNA TGCGCCAGCAGCCAAGATGTAGCGCCAGAATATGGCTACACCTTC. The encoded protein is CASSQDVAPEYGYTF.

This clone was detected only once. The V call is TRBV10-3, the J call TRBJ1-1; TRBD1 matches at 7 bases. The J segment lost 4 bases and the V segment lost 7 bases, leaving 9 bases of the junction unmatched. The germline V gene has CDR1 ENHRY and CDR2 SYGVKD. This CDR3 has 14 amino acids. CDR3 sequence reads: CAITGTAFSTEAFF. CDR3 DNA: TGTGCCATCACCGGGACAGCTTTTTCCACTGAAGCTTTCTTT.

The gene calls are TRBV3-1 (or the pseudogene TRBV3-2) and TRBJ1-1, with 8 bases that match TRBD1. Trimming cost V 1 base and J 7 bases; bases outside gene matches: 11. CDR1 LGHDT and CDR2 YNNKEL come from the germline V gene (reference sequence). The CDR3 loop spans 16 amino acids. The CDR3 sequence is CASSQVWVRQGSEAFF. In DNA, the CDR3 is TGTGCCAGCAGCCAAGTCTGGGTTCGACAGGGGAGTGAAGCTTTCTTT.

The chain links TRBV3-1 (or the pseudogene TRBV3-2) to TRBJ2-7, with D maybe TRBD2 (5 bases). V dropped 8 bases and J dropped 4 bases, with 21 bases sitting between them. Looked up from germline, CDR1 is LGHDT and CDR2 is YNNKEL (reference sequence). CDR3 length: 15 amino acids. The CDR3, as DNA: TGTGCCAGCTCCGAGGCCACGGGAACACGGTACGAGCAGTACTTC. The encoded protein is CASSEATGTRYEQYF.

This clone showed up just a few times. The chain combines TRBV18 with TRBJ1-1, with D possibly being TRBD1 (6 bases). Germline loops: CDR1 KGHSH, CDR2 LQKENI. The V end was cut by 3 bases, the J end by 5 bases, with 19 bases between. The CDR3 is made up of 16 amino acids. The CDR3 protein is CASSPSPTGSGTEAFF. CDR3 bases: TGTGCCAGCTCACCCTCCCCAACAGGGTCCGGGACTGAAGCTTTCTTT.

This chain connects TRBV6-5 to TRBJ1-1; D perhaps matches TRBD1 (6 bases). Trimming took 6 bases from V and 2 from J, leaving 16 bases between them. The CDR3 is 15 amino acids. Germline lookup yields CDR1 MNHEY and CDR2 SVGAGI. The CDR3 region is CASRGEGGPNTEAFF. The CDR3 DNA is TGTGCCAGCAGGGGAGAGGGGGGGCCCAACACTGAAGCTTTCTTT.

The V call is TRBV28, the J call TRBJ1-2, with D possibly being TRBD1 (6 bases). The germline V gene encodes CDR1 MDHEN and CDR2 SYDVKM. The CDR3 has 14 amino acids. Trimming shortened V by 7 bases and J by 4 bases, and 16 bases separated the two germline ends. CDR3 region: CASTTMGQTYGYTF. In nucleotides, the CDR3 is TGTGCCAGCACAACAATGGGACAAACCTATGGCTACACCTTC.

CDR3 DNA: TGTGCCAGCAGTTCGGATAGCGGGGGTACTTCCTACAATGAGCAGTTCTTC. This gives the protein CASSSDSGGTSYNEQFF. The chain combines TRBV2 with TRBJ2-1; 9 nucleotides agree with TRBD2. Germline V lookup: CDR1 SNHLY, CDR2 FYNNEI. V was pared by 5 bases and J by 1 base, with 9 bases of the junction left unmatched. The CDR3 is 17 amino acids.

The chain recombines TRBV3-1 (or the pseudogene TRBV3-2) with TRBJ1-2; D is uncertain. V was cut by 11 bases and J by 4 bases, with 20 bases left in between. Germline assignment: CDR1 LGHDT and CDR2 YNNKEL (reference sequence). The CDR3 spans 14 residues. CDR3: CAPWVEGTLYGYTF. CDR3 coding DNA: TGTGCCCCCTGGGTGGAGGGAACCCTCTATGGCTACACCTTC.

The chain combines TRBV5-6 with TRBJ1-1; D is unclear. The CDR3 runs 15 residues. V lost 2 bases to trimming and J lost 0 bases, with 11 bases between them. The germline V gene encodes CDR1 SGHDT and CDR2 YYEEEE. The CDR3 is CASSFPTSMNTEAFF. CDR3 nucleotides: TGTGCCAGCAGCTTCCCGACAAGCATGAACACTGAAGCTTTCTTT.

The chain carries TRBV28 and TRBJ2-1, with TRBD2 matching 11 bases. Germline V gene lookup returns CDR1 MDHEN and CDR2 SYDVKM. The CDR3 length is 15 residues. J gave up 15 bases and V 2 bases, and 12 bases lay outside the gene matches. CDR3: CASSLGTSGPPAGFF. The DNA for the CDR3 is TGTGCCAGCAGTTTAGGGACTAGCGGTCCCCCCGCCGGGTTCTTC.

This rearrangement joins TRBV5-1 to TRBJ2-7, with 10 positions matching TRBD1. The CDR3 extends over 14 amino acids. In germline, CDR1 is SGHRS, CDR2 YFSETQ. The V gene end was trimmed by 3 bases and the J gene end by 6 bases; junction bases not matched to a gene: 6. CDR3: CASSSRQGAVEQYF. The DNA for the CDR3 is TGCGCCAGCAGCTCGCGACAGGGGGCGGTCGAGCAGTACTTC.

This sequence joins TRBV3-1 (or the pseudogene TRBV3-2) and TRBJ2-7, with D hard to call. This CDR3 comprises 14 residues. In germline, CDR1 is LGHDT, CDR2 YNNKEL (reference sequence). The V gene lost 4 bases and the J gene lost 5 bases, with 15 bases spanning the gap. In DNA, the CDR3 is TGTGCCAGCAGCCTTCTTGGCCAAAAACACGAGCAGTACTTC. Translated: CASSLLGQKHEQYF.

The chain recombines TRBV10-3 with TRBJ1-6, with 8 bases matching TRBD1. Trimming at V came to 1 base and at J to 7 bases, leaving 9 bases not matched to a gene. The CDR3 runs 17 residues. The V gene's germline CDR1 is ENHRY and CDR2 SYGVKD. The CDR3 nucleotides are TGTGCCATCAGTGAGTGGGGAGAACAGGGGGTGAATTCACCCCTCCACTTT. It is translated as CAISEWGEQGVNSPLHF.

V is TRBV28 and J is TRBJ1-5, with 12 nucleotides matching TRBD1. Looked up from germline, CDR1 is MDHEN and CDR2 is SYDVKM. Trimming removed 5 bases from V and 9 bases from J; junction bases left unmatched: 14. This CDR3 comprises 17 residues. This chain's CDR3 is CASSRRLPGQGAPPQHF. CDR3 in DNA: TGTGCCAGCAGTCGCCGCCTCCCGGGACAGGGGGCACCGCCCCAGCATTTT.